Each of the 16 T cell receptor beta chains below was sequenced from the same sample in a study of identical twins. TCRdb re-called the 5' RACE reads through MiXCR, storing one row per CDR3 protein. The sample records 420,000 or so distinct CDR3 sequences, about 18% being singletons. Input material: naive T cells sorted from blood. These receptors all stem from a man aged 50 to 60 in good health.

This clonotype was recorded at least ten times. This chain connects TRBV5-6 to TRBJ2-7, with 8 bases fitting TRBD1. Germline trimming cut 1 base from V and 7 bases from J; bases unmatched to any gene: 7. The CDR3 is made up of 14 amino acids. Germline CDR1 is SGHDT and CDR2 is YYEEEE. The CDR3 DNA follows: TGTGCCAGCAGCTTGACGGACAGGGTCGGGGAGCAGTACTTC. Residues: CASSLTDRVGEQYF.

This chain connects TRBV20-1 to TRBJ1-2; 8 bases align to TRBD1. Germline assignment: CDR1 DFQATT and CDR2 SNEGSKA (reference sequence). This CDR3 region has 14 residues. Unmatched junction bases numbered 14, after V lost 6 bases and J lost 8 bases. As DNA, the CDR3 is TGCAGTGCCCAAGCACAAAGGACAGGGTCCGGCTACACCTTC. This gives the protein CSAQAQRTGSGYTF.

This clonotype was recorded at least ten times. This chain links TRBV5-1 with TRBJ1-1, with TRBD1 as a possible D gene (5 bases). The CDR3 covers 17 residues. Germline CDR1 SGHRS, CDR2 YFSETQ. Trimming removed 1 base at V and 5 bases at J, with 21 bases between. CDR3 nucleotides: TGCGCCAGCAGCTTGTCAGCGGGACTCCAGGCGCAGACTGAAGCTTTCTTT. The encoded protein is CASSLSAGLQAQTEAFF. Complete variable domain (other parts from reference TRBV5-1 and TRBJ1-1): KAGVTQTPRYLIKTRGQQVTLSCSPISGHRSVSWYQQTPGQGLQFLFEYFSETQRNKGNFPGRFSGRQFSNSRSEMNVSTLELGDSALYLCASSLSAGLQAQTEAFFGQGTRLTVV.

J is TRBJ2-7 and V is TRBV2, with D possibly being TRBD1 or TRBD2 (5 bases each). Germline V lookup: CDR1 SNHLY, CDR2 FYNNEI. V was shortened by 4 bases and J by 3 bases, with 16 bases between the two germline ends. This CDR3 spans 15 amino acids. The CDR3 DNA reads TGTGCCAGCAGTGGTCTATGGGACGGAGGCTACGAGCAGTACTTC. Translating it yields CASSGLWDGGYEQYF. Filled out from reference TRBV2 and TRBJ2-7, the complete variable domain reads EPEVTQTPSHQVTQMGQEVILRCVPISNHLYFYWYRQILGQKVEFLVSFYNNEISEKSEIFDDQFSVERPDGSNFTLKIRSTKLEDSAMYFCASSGLWDGGYEQYFGPGTRLTVT.

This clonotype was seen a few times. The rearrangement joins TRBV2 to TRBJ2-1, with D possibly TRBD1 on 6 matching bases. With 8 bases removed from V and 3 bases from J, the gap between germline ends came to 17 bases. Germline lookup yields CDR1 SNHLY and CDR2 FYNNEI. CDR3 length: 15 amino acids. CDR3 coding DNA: TGTGCCAGCTCCCCTCCGGGACACTTCTACAATGAGCAGTTCTTC. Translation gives CASSPPGHFYNEQFF.

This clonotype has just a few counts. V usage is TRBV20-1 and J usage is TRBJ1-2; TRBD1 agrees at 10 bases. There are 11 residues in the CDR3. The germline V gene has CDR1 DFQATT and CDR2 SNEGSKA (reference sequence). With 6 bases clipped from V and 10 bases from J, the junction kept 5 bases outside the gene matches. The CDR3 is CSAGTGEVYTF. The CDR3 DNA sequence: TGCAGTGCAGGGACAGGGGAGGTCTACACCTTC.

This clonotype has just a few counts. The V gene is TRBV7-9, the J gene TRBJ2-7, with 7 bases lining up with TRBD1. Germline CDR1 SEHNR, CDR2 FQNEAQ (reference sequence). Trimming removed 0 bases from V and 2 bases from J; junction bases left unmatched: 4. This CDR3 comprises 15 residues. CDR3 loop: CASSLAWQGAYEQYF. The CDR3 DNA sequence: TGTGCCAGCAGCTTAGCGTGGCAGGGGGCCTACGAGCAGTACTTC.

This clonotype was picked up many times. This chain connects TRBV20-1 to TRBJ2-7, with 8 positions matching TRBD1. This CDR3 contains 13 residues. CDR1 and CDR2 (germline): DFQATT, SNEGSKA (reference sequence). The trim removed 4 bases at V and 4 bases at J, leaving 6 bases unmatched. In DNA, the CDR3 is TGCAGTGCTACAGACAGGGGCACGTACGAGCAGTACTTC. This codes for CSATDRGTYEQYF.

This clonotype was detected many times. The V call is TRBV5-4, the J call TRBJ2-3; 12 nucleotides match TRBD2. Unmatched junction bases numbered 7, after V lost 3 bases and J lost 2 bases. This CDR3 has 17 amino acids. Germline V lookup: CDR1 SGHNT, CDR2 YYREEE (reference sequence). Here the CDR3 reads CASSSSTSGGITDTQYF. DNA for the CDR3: TGTGCCAGCAGCTCCTCGACTAGCGGGGGAATCACAGATACGCAGTATTTT.

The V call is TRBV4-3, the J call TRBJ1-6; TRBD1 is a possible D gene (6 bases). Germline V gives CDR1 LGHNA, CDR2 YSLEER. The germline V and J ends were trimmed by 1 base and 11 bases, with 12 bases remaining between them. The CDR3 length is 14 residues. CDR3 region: CASSQARGSAPLHF. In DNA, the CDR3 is TGCGCCAGCAGCCAAGCCAGGGGCAGTGCACCCCTCCACTTT.

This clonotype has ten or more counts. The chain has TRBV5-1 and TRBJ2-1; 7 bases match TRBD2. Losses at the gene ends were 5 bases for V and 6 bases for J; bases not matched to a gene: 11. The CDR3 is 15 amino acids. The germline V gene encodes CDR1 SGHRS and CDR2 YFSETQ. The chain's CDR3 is CASRPRAGVANEQFF. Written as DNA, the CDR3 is TGCGCCAGCAGACCCCGGGCGGGAGTTGCCAATGAGCAGTTCTTC. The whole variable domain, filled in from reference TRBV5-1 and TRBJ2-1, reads KAGVTQTPRYLIKTRGQQVTLSCSPISGHRSVSWYQQTPGQGLQFLFEYFSETQRNKGNFPGRFSGRQFSNSRSEMNVSTLELGDSALYLCASRPRAGVANEQFFGPGTRLTVL.

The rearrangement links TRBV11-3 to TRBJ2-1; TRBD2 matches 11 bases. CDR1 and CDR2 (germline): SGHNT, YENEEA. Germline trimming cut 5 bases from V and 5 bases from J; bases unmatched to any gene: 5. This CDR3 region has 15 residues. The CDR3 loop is CASSLGTSGNNEQFF. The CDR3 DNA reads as TGTGCCAGCAGCCTAGGGACTAGCGGAAACAATGAGCAGTTCTTC.

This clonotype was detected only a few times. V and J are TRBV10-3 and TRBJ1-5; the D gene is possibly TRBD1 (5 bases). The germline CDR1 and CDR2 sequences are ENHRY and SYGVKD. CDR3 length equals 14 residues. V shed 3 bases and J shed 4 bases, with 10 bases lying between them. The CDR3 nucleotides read TGTGCCATCAGTGACCGGGACGGGAATCAGCCCCAGCATTTT. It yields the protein CAISDRDGNQPQHF.

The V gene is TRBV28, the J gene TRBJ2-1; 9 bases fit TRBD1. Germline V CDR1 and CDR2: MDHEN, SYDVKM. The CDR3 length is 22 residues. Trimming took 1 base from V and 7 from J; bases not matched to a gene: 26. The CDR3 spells CASSLFNPGQGLSGPRRNEQFF. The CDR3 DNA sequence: TGTGCCAGCAGTTTATTTAATCCGGGACAGGGTCTAAGCGGGCCGCGACGGAATGAGCAGTTCTTC.

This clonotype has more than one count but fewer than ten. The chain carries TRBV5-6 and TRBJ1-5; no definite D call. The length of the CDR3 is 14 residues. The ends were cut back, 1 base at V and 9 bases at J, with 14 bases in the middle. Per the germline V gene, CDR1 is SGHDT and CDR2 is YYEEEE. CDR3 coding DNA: TGTGCCAGCAGCTTGAAAGCGACGATAGGGCCCCAGCATTTT. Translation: CASSLKATIGPQHF.

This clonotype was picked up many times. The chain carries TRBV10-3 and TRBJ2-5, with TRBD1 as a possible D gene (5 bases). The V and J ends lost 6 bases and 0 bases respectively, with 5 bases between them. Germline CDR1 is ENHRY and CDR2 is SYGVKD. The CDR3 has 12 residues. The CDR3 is CAIRDNQETQYF. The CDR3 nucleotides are TGTGCCATCAGGGACAACCAAGAGACCCAGTACTTC.